A selection of T cell receptor beta chains follows, all from one sample in a study of blood T cell repertoires in COVID-19. TCRdb keeps only in-frame clones here, not all; method: immunoSEQ multiplex PCR. The sample lists around 100,000 clones, approximately 85% occurring once. The sequenced sample consisted of peripheral blood. Receptors were obtained from a man in his forties with active or convalescent COVID-19. CDR3s include the opening cysteine and the closing phenylalanine or tryptophan. The D gene is left open where the match is weak. Not every row has a clone size; where given, it reads once, few, many or a size class.

v_call,d_call,j_call,clone_size,cdr3_nt,cdr3_aa
TRBV6-6,TRBD1,TRBJ1-1,-,TGTGCCAGCAGTTACTCGCCAGGGGGAGGAACTGAAGCTTTCTTT,CASSYSPGGGTEAFF
TRBV7-2,-,TRBJ1-3,once,TGTGCCAGCAGCTTAGGAATAGCTGGAAACACCATATATTTT,CASSLGIAGNTIYF
TRBV5-1,TRBD2,TRBJ2-4,-,TGCGCCAGCAGCCCGGGACTAGCGGGGAAGGGAGCCAAAAACATTCAGTACTTC,CASSPGLAGKGAKNIQYF
TRBV9,TRBD1,TRBJ2-2,-,TGTGCCAGCAGCGTAGTAGGGGGGGACAGGGAGACCGGGGAGCTGTTTTTT,CASSVVGGDRETGELFF
TRBV3-1/TRBV3-2,-,TRBJ1-1,-,TGTGCCAGCAGCCAAGACAGGGGCCAGAACACTGAAGCTTTCTTT,CASSQDRGQNTEAFF
TRBV7-2,-,TRBJ2-7,-,TGTGCCAGCAGCTTAGTAGCGGCGGCGGCTTCCGAGCAGTACTTC,CASSLVAAAASEQYF
TRBV5-1,-,TRBJ1-2,-,TGCGCCAGCAGCCTTACCTTGACAGGATCTAACTATGGCTACACCTTC,CASSLTLTGSNYGYTF
TRBV3-1/TRBV3-2,TRBD1,TRBJ2-1,-,TGTGCCAGCAGCCAACCCGGGACAGGGGGCAATGAGCAGTTCTTC,CASSQPGTGGNEQFF
TRBV14,TRBD1,TRBJ2-5,-,TGTGCCAGCAGCCAATGGGACAGGGCGGGAGAGACCCAGTACTTC,CASSQWDRAGETQYF
TRBV6-1,-,TRBJ1-2,-,TGTGCCAGCAGTGAAGCGCATGGTAGCTGGGCAGGGGTGCATGGCTACACCTTC,CASSEAHGSWAGVHGYTF
TRBV7-2,-,TRBJ1-6,-,TGTGCCAGCAGCCCAGAGGGAGGGTTTAATAATTCACCCCTCCACTTT,CASSPEGGFNNSPLHF
TRBV20-1,-,TRBJ2-5,-,TGCAGTGTCCGGGTCGGAGAGACCCAGTACTTC,CSVRVGETQYF
TRBV7-9,TRBD2,TRBJ2-5,-,TGTGCCAGCAGCTTAAGCCTAGCGGGAACCTGGTACCAAGAGACCCAGTACTTC,CASSLSLAGTWYQETQYF
TRBV2,TRBD1,TRBJ1-5,-,TGTGCCAGCAGAGGACAGGGTGGCAATCAGCCCCAGCATTTT,CASRGQGGNQPQHF
TRBV5-4,-,TRBJ1-6,-,TGTGCCAGCAGCTCAGGGGAGAGCTCCTATAATTCACCCCTCCACTTT,CASSSGESSYNSPLHF
TRBV6-1,TRBD1,TRBJ1-5,-,TGTGCCATTCAACAGGGGTCTAATCAGCCCCAGCATTTT,CAIQQGSNQPQHF
TRBV10-1,-,TRBJ2-1,-,TGCGCCAGCAGTGAGGGTACAGGGAACTACAATGAGCAGTTCTTC,CASSEGTGNYNEQFF
TRBV5-1,TRBD1,TRBJ2-7,-,TGCGCCAGCAGTTTCGGGGGGACAGGGCGGTCCTACGAGCAGTACTTC,CASSFGGTGRSYEQYF
TRBV3-1/TRBV3-2,TRBD2,TRBJ2-5,-,TGTGCCAGCAGCCAGAGCGGGGGCGGGGGGAAGACCCAGTACTTC,CASSQSGGGGKTQYF
TRBV27,TRBD1,TRBJ1-5,-,TGTGCCAGCAGTTTCCGACAGGGCCGAGATACCAATCAGCCCCAGCATTTT,CASSFRQGRDTNQPQHF
TRBV7-3,TRBD1,TRBJ2-1,once,TGTGCCAGCAGCCCCTCCGGGACAGACAACCACAATGAGCAGTTCTTC,CASSPSGTDNHNEQFF
TRBV29-1,-,TRBJ1-3,-,TGCAGCGCTGAGACTTCCCGGGGAAACACCATATATTTT,CSAETSRGNTIYF
TRBV6-5,TRBD1,TRBJ2-3,few,TGTGCCAGCAGTAGTGCAGGGGGCCCCACAGATACGCAGTATTTT,CASSSAGGPTDTQYF